These 20 T cell receptor beta chains were all obtained from the same sample, sequenced in a study of beta chain features in type 1 diabetes. The sequenced template was cDNA made from the entire isolated RNA. This table comes from immunoSEQ multiplex PCR, and its TCRdb copy is limited to in-frame clones, with some not included. The sample lists 250,000 to 300,000 clones, about 8.5% seen once, with approximately 0.99% in the top ten. The sequenced sample was central memory CD4+ T cells from blood. These TCRs come from a young woman in good health.

The genes are TRBV5-1 and TRBJ2-3; D perhaps matches TRBD2 (6 bases). Per germline, CDR1 SGHRS and CDR2 YFSETQ. The V gene lost 1 base and the J gene lost 6 bases, with 6 bases spanning the gap. The CDR3 is 12 amino acids. CDR3 amino acids: CASSLRGDTQYF. The CDR3 nucleotides read TGCGCCAGCAGCTTGCGGGGGGATACGCAGTATTTT.

About this clone itself: A much more abundant neighbour one base away suggests this may be a read error. The chain links TRBV5-4 to TRBJ2-1; D ambiguous. CDR1 is SGHNT and CDR2 is YYREEE in the germline V gene (reference sequence). The ends were cut back, 4 bases at V and 0 bases at J, with 8 bases in the middle. The CDR3 covers 14 residues. CDR3 nucleotides: TGTGCCAGCAGCCGCGATATCTCCTACAATGAGCAGTTCTTC. Encoded protein: CASSRDISYNEQFF.

This clone was found a few times. This chain joins TRBV7-2 and TRBJ1-2; 7 bases are a match to TRBD1. Trimming removed 1 base from V and 4 bases from J; junction bases left unmatched: 3. The CDR3 covers 14 residues. Per germline, CDR1 SGHTA and CDR2 FQGNSA. CDR3 sequence (DNA): TGTGCCAGCAGCTTAGGACAGGGCCTCTATGGCTACACCTTC. It encodes CASSLGQGLYGYTF.

V usage is TRBV4-3 and J usage is TRBJ2-3; the D gene is possibly TRBD2 (7 bases). Trimming cost V 5 bases and J 0 bases, with 15 bases left between them. The CDR3 contains 16 residues. Germline V gene sequence: CDR1 LGHNA, CDR2 YSLEER. CDR3 in amino acids: CASSRGGGHSTDTQYF. CDR3 sequence (DNA): TGCGCCAGCAGCAGAGGGGGGGGCCATAGCACAGATACGCAGTATTTT.

This chain links TRBV7-2 with TRBJ2-4; maybe TRBD1 (6 bases). Germline values: CDR1 SGHTA, CDR2 FQGNSA. Trimming took 5 bases from V and 1 from J, leaving 9 bases between them. The CDR3 sequence is 14 residues long. CDR3 sequence (DNA): TGTGCCAGCAGCGCCCAGGGGGCCAAAAACATTCAGTACTTC. It translates to CASSAQGAKNIQYF.

With respect to this clone: Other nucleotide sequences from this sample produce the same CDR3. The V call is TRBV6-1, the J call TRBJ1-1, with 7 bases that match TRBD1. The CDR3 spans 13 residues. V shed 6 bases and J 2 bases; nucleotides not matched to a gene: 3. Germline V gene data show CDR1 as MNHNS and CDR2 as SASEGT. The CDR3 loop is CASSGQANTEAFF. CDR3 nucleotide sequence: TGTGCCAGCAGCGGACAGGCCAACACTGAAGCTTTCTTT.

This clone was detected a few times. The gene calls are TRBV5-8 and TRBJ2-1; TRBD2 might be the D (7 bases). The CDR3 is made up of 15 amino acids. The germline V gene encodes CDR1 SGHTS and CDR2 YDEGEE. Trimming took off 1 base at V and 4 bases at J, with 12 bases between the two ends. CDR3 region: CASSLRGGLYNEQFF. CDR3 sequence (DNA): TGTGCCAGCAGCTTGAGGGGGGGCCTGTACAATGAGCAGTTCTTC.

CDR3 region: CASGLDTQYF. CDR3 bases: TGTGCCAGCGGGTTAGATACGCAGTATTTT. The J gene is TRBJ2-3, the V gene TRBV7-2; D remains ambiguous. The V gene lost 8 bases and the J gene lost 5 bases, with 5 bases spanning the gap. This CDR3 has 10 amino acids. The germline V gene encodes CDR1 SGHTA and CDR2 FQGNSA. Looking up the rest from reference TRBV7-2 and TRBJ2-3 gives the full variable domain: GAGVSQSPSNKVTEKGKDVELRCDPISGHTALYWYRQSLGQGLEFLIYFQGNSAPDKSGLPSDRFSAERTGGSVSTLTIQRTQQEDSAVYLCASGLDTQYFGPGTRLTVL.

In this sample, this clone turned up a few times. DNA of the CDR3: TGTGCCAGCAGCTTAGTCGCGGGGGCGGCATCTGGGGCCAACGTCCTGACTTTC. This encodes CASSLVAGAASGANVLTF. V gene TRBV7-6 combines with J gene TRBJ2-6, with a possible D match to TRBD2 (7 bases). V was trimmed by 1 base and J by 1 base, leaving 14 bases between them. This CDR3 comprises 18 residues. Looked up from germline, CDR1 is SGHVS and CDR2 is FNYEAQ.

The rearrangement links TRBV30 to TRBJ2-5; 8 bases fit TRBD1. Germline CDR1 is GTSNPN and CDR2 is SVGIG (reference sequence). CDR3 length: 15 residues. The junction had 13 bases not matched to a gene; V was cut back by 7 bases and J by 3 bases. The CDR3, as DNA: TGTGCCTCAAGCAGGGGGCTCGCATCGGAAGAGACCCAGTACTTC. This translates into CASSRGLASEETQYF.

This clone was detected a few times. CDR3 sequence (DNA): TGTGCCTCCCGACTAGCGGTCGACAATGAGCAGTTCTTC. Protein sequence: CASRLAVDNEQFF. The gene calls are TRBV7-2 and TRBJ2-1, with 9 bases identical to TRBD2. Germline V lookup: CDR1 SGHTA, CDR2 FQGNSA. The CDR3 covers 13 residues. V gave up 11 bases and J gave up 5 bases; unmatched junction bases: 7.

The chain links TRBV4-3 to TRBJ2-3; TRBD1 matches 8 bases. The length of the CDR3 is 14 residues. The ends lost 7 bases at V and 3 bases at J; junction bases unmatched: 6. Per the germline V gene, CDR1 is LGHNA and CDR2 is YSLEER. The CDR3 sequence: CASNDRGKTDTQYF. CDR3 nucleotide sequence: TGCGCCAGCAATGACAGGGGTAAGACAGATACGCAGTATTTT.

There are a few counts of this clone. The V and J genes are TRBV2 and TRBJ2-3; D is undetermined. CDR3 size: 12 residues. CDR1 is SNHLY, CDR2 FYNNEI, per germline. Trimming shortened V by 10 bases and J by 3 bases, and 11 bases separated the two germline ends. CDR3 in DNA: TGTGCCAACTCACCAGAGACAGATACGCAGTATTTT. Its translation is CANSPETDTQYF.

This clone occurred a few times. This chain links TRBV29-1 with TRBJ2-1; D could derive from TRBD1 or TRBD2 (7 bases each). The CDR3 loop spans 11 amino acids. Germline values: CDR1 SQVTM, CDR2 ANQGSEA. Deletions cut 8 bases from V and 10 bases from J, with 15 bases between. The CDR3 loop reads CSLQGGREQFF. The CDR3 DNA follows: TGCAGCCTGCAGGGGGGGAGGGAGCAGTTCTTC.

There are a few counts of this clone. The CDR3 DNA sequence: TGCGCCAGCAGCCATTTGAAGGGAGGGACCAACTATGGCTACACCTTC. Amino acids: CASSHLKGGTNYGYTF. This chain joins TRBV4-3 and TRBJ1-2; D may be TRBD1 (5 bases). The CDR3 covers 16 residues. Trimming removed 3 bases at V and 2 bases at J, with 16 bases between. Germline V gene lookup returns CDR1 LGHNA and CDR2 YSLEER.

In its sample, this clone was seen a few times. The chain joins TRBV29-1 to TRBJ2-1; maybe TRBD2 (7 bases). Trimming stripped 8 bases from V and 4 bases from J, with 15 bases between. Germline V gives CDR1 SQVTM, CDR2 ANQGSEA. The CDR3 spans 13 residues. CDR3 in DNA: TGCAGCACGGGGGGCTCCTCTTACAATGAGCAGTTCTTC. Its translation is CSTGGSSYNEQFF.

The chain joins TRBV6-1 to TRBJ2-3; TRBD2 might be the D (5 bases). The V gene lost 7 bases and the J gene lost 2 bases, with 10 bases spanning the gap. Germline V gene sequence: CDR1 MNHNS, CDR2 SASEGT. The CDR3 is 13 amino acids. CDR3 in DNA: TGTGCCAGCATGCGGGCGGACACAGATACGCAGTATTTT. Protein sequence: CASMRADTDTQYF.

This clone has a handful of counts. The chain joins TRBV7-8 to TRBJ2-5; 11 bases are shared with TRBD2. This CDR3 region has 16 residues. With 2 bases clipped from V and 0 bases from J, the junction kept 2 bases outside the gene matches. Germline assignment: CDR1 SGHVS and CDR2 FQNEAQ. The CDR3 DNA reads as TGTGCCAGCAGCTTACTAGCGGGGGGCAACCAAGAGACCCAGTACTTC. This gives the protein CASSLLAGGNQETQYF.

This clone was seen a few times. This rearrangement joins TRBV6-5 to TRBJ2-2; TRBD1 matches at 8 bases. V shed 6 bases, J shed 6 bases, and the junction held 6 bases outside the gene matches. Germline CDR1 MNHEY, CDR2 SVGAGI. CDR3 length: 14 amino acids. The CDR3 is CASRDREYSGELFF. CDR3 nucleotides: TGTGCCAGCAGGGACAGGGAATATTCCGGGGAGCTGTTTTTT.

The chain uses TRBV7-9 and TRBJ2-5, with a weak D call TRBD2 (6 bases). The CDR3 spans 14 residues. Trimming removed 5 bases from V and 7 bases from J, with 17 bases in between. CDR1 is SEHNR, CDR2 FQNEAQ, per germline (reference sequence). In DNA form, the CDR3 reads TGTGCCAGCAGCAACGGAGGGGCTGGGGGGACCCAGTACTTC. Translated: CASSNGGAGGTQYF. Full variable domain (outside the CDR3, taken from reference TRBV7-9 and TRBJ2-5): DTGVSQNPRHKITKRGQNVTFRCDPISEHNRLYWYRQTLGQGPEFLTYFQNEAQLEKSRLLSDRFSAERPKGSFSTLEIQRTEQGDSAMYLCASSNGGAGGTQYFGPGTRLLVL.